These 13 T cell receptor beta chains originate from one sample sequenced in a study of human T cells and chemical hapten exposure. Time point defined: pre-sensitization, week 0. The sample's treatment: therapeutic diphenylcyclopropenone sensitization with weekly scalp DPC. TCRdb itself ran the RACE reads through MiXCR, one entry per CDR3 protein. The data hold around 200,000 distinct CDR3 sequences, with approximately 31% observed a single time. The source was whole blood, collected in connection with sensitization to the hapten diphenylcyclopropenone (DPC). The receptors were sampled from a woman under 40 with alopecia areata. Some clones in this sample may be carry-over from other donors' samples.

This clonotype has only a few counts. The chain recombines TRBV5-1 with TRBJ2-3, with TRBD2 matching 7 bases. The CDR3 is 15 residues long. Germline-derived CDR1 and CDR2 are SGHRS and YFSETQ. With 0 bases clipped from V and 3 bases from J, the junction kept 4 bases outside the gene matches. The CDR3 bases are TGCGCCAGCAGCTTGGGGGGAGGGCGAACAGATACGCAGTATTTT. Protein sequence: CASSLGGGRTDTQYF.

The chain joins TRBV28 to TRBJ1-2; 8 nucleotides line up with TRBD1. Germline trimming cut 4 bases from V and 3 bases from J; bases unmatched to any gene: 13. Looked up from germline, CDR1 is MDHEN and CDR2 is SYDVKM. This CDR3 has 17 amino acids. CDR3 coding DNA: TGTGCCAGCAGTTGGGGGCTGACAGGGGAGGTTTACTATGGCTACACCTTC. Protein: CASSWGLTGEVYYGYTF.

This clonotype was counted a single time. The chain couples TRBV28 to TRBJ2-5, with D unclear. Trimming removed 4 bases from V and 5 bases from J, with 8 bases in between. The CDR3 runs to 12 residues. From germline, CDR1 is MDHEN and CDR2 SYDVKM. The CDR3 nucleotides are TGTGCCAGCAGTTCACTGCCCGAGACCCAGTACTTC. This sequence encodes CASSSLPETQYF.

The gene calls are TRBV29-1 and TRBJ1-2; 8 positions agree with TRBD1. The ends lost 6 bases at V and 2 bases at J; junction bases unmatched: 5. Germline-derived CDR1 and CDR2 are SQVTM and ANQGSEA. This CDR3 spans 13 amino acids. The CDR3 region is CSVWTGINYGYTF. In DNA, the CDR3 is TGCAGCGTCTGGACAGGGATAAACTATGGCTACACCTTC.

The gene calls are TRBV4-2 and TRBJ1-6; D is unclear. V was cut by 1 base and J by 6 bases, with 10 bases left in between. Germline V gene data show CDR1 as LGHNA and CDR2 as YNFKEQ. The CDR3 spans 15 residues. The CDR3 DNA reads TGTGCCAGCAGCCAAGGGCGCGGGGTTAATTCACCCCTCCACTTT. Amino acid sequence: CASSQGRGVNSPLHF.

The chain has TRBV5-1 and TRBJ1-4; TRBD1 matches at 7 bases. Germline V gives CDR1 SGHRS, CDR2 YFSETQ. The junction had 5 bases not matched to a gene; V was cut back by 4 bases and J by 5 bases. The CDR3 length is 14 residues. CDR3: CASSQGGQNEKLFF. CDR3 nucleotide sequence: TGCGCCAGCAGCCAAGGGGGACAGAATGAAAAACTGTTTTTT.

This clonotype was detected only a few times. The rearrangement joins TRBV7-2 to TRBJ2-7; TRBD1 matches at 7 bases. The CDR3 has 14 residues. Per the germline V gene, CDR1 is SGHTA and CDR2 is FQGNSA. J was trimmed by 4 bases and V by 2 bases; bases with no gene match: 5. CDR3 in amino acids: CASSLHLTGYEQYF. The CDR3 DNA reads TGTGCCAGCAGCTTACACCTGACAGGGTACGAGCAGTACTTC. Full variable domain (remainder filled in from reference TRBV7-2 and TRBJ2-7): GAGVSQSPSNKVTEKGKDVELRCDPISGHTALYWYRQSLGQGLEFLIYFQGNSAPDKSGLPSDRFSAERTGGSVSTLTIQRTQQEDSAVYLCASSLHLTGYEQYFGPGTRLTVT.

In its sample, this clonotype was seen a few times. The gene calls are TRBV27 and TRBJ1-1, with a weak D call TRBD1 (5 bases). Deletions cut 0 bases from V and 4 bases from J, with 12 bases between. The CDR3 totals 15 residues. Germline V gene data show CDR1 as MNHEY and CDR2 as SMNVEV (reference sequence). CDR3 nucleotides: TGTGCCAGCAGTTTATCATTTGGGGGGACCACTGAAGCTTTCTTT. It encodes CASSLSFGGTTEAFF.

The chain uses TRBV5-1 and TRBJ2-3, with TRBD1 as a possible D gene (6 bases). Germline values: CDR1 SGHRS, CDR2 YFSETQ. CDR3 length equals 16 residues. Trimming left V 0 bases short and J 4 bases short, with 15 bases between. This CDR3 reads CASSLATDRRSDTQYF. As DNA, the CDR3 is TGCGCCAGCAGCTTGGCCACCGACAGGAGGTCAGATACGCAGTATTTT.

This clonotype was detected only a few times. The DNA of the CDR3 is TGTGCCAGCACTCCAACGAGGCTGCACACCGGGGAGCTGTTTTTT. Its translation: CASTPTRLHTGELFF. The rearrangement links TRBV2 to TRBJ2-2; D gene uncertain. Germline V gene lookup returns CDR1 SNHLY and CDR2 FYNNEI. The CDR3 is 15 amino acids. V gave up 7 bases and J gave up 3 bases, with 15 bases separating them.

V gene TRBV15 combines with J gene TRBJ2-1; D may be TRBD1 (6 bases). Trimming removed 8 bases from V and 4 bases from J, with 12 bases in between. CDR3 length equals 13 residues. The germline gives CDR1 LNHNV, CDR2 YYDKDF (reference sequence). The CDR3 region is CATLGQTYNEQFF. The CDR3 DNA reads TGTGCCACCCTCGGACAGACATACAATGAGCAGTTCTTC.

There are a few counts of this clonotype. This chain links TRBV6-2 or TRBV6-3 with TRBJ2-1; 13 positions agree with TRBD2. Germline V lookup: CDR1 MNHEY, CDR2 SVGEGT. Losses at the gene ends were 5 bases for V and 9 bases for J; bases not matched to a gene: 7. The CDR3 totals 15 residues. CDR3 sequence (DNA): TGTGCCAGCAGTGCCCGACTAGCGGGGGGTAGTGAGCAGTTCTTC. It yields the protein CASSARLAGGSEQFF.

This chain connects TRBV9 to TRBJ2-1, with TRBD1 identical over 9 bases. The V gene's germline CDR1 is SGDLS and CDR2 YYNGEE. V shed 4 bases, J shed 7 bases, and the junction held 9 bases outside the gene matches. This CDR3 comprises 15 residues. CDR3 residues: CASSSQGAMINEQFF. The CDR3 coding sequence is TGTGCCAGCAGCTCACAGGGGGCGATGATTAATGAGCAGTTCTTC.